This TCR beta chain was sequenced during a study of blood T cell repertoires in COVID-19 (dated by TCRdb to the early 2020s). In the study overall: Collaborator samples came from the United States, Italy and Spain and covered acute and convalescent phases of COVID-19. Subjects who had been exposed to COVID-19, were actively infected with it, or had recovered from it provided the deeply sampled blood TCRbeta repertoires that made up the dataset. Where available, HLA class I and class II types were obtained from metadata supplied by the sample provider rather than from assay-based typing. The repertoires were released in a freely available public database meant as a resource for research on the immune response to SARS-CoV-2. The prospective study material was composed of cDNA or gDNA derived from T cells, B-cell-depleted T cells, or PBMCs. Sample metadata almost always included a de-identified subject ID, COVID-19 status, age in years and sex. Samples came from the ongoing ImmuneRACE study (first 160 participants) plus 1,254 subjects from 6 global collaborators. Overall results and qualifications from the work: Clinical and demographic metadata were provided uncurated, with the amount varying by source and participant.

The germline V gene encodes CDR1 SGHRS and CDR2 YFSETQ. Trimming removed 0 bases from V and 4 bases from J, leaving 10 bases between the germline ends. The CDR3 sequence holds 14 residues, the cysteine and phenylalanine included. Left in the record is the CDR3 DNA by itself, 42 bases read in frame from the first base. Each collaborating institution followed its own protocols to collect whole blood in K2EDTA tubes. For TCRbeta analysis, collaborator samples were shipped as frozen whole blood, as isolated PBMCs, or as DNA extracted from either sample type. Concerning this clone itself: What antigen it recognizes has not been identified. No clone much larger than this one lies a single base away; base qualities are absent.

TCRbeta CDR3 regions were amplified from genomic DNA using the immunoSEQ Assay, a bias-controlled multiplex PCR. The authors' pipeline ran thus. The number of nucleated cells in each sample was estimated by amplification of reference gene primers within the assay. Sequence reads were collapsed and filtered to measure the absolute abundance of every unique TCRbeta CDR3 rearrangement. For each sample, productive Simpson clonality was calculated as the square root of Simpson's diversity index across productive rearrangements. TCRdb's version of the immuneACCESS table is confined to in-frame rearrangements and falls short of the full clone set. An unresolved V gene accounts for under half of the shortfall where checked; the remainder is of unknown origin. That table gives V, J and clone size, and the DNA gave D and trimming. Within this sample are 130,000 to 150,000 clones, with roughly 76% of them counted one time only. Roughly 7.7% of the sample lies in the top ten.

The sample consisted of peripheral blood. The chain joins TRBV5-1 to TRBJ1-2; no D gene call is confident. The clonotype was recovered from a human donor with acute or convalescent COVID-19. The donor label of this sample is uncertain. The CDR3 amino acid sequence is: CASSLGGRAYGYTF. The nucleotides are TGCGCCAGCAGCTTGGGAGGGAGGGCCTATGGCTACACCTTC.